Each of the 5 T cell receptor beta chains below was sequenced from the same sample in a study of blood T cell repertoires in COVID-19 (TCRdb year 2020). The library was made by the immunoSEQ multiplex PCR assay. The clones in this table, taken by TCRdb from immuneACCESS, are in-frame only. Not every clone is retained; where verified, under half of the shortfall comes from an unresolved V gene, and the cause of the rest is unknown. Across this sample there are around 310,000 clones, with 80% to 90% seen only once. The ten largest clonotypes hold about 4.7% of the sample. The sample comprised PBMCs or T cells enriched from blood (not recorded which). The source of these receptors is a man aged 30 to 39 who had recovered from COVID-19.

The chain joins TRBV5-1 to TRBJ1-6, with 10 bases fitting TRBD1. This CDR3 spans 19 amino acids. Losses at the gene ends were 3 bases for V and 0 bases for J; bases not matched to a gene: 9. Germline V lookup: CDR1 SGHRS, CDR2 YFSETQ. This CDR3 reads CASSSGTGQGSSYNSPLHF. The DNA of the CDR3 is TGCGCCAGCAGCTCCGGCACGGGACAGGGGAGCTCCTATAATTCACCCCTCCACTTT.

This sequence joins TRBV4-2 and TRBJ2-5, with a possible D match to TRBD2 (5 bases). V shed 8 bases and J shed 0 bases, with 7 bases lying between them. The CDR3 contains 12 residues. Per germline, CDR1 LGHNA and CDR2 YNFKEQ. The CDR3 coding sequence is TGTGCCAGCGGCGGGTACCAAGAGACCCAGTACTTC. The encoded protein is CASGGYQETQYF.

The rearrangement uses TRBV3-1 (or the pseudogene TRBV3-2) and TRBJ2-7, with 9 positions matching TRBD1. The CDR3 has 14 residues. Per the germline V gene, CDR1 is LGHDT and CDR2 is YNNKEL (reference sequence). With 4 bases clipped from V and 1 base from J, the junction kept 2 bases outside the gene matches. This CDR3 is CASSPGQGSYEQYF. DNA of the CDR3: TGTGCCAGCAGCCCGGGACAGGGTTCCTACGAGCAGTACTTC.

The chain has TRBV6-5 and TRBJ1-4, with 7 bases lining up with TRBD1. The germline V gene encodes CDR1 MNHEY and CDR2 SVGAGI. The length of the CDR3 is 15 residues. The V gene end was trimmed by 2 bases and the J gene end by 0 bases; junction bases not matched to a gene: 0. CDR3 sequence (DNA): TGTGCCAGCAGTTACGGGACAGCAACTAATGAAAAACTGTTTTTT. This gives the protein CASSYGTATNEKLFF.

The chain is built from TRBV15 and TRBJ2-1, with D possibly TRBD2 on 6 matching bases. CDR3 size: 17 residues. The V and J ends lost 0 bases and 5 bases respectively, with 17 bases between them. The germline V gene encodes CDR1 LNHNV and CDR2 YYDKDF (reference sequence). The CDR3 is CATSRDGWERANNEQFF. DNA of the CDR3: TGTGCCACCAGCAGAGATGGTTGGGAGCGGGCAAACAATGAGCAGTTCTTC.